Below are 2 T cell receptor beta chains sequenced from a single sample in a study of vaccination effects on CD4 cells after COVID-19. Profiling relied on immunoSEQ multiplex PCR, and the TCRdb table lists in-frame clones only, not all of them. The sample shows 25,000 to 30,000 clones, 75% to 90% of them seen only once. The antigens these receptors bind are not known. Viral peptide pools were used in the ViraFEST assay to expand antigen-specific CD4+ T cells, and sequencing came afterward. Isolating CD4+ T cells followed approximately 9 days of culture. Two-dose vaccination with either BNT162b2 or mRNA-1273 was given to the participants. Material: CD4+ T cells from PBMCs cultured with SARS-CoV-2 spike peptides, obtained after COVID-19 vaccination. These TCRs come from a human donor who received a COVID-19 vaccine. Some clones in this sample may be carry-over from other donors' samples.

The chain combines TRBV27 with TRBJ2-7; D possibly corresponds to TRBD1 (6 bases). Germline V gene sequence: CDR1 MNHEY, CDR2 SMNVEV (reference sequence). V dropped 5 bases and J dropped 7 bases, with 24 bases sitting between them. CDR3 length equals 16 residues. This CDR3 reads CASSPHSGAMDGEQYV. As DNA, the CDR3 is TGTGCCAGCAGTCCCCATTCAGGGGCCATGGATGGGGAGCAGTACGTC.

The CDR3: CASSGQNQMGAGELFF. The CDR3 DNA follows: TGTGCCAGCAGCGGACAGAATCAGATGGGGGCCGGGGAGCTGTTTTTT. The rearrangement uses TRBV9 and TRBJ2-2, with D possibly called TRBD1 or TRBD2 (5 bases each). Germline CDR1 reads SGDLS; CDR2 reads YYNGEE. The CDR3 loop spans 16 amino acids. Trimming took off 3 bases at V and 6 bases at J, with 18 bases between the two ends.